This TCR beta chain is drawn from a study of OX40 agonist ivuxolimab in advanced cancers. Turning to the study itself: Partial responses were achieved by three patients, of whom one had hepatocellular carcinoma and two had cutaneous melanoma. General study results and limits: Among expanded peripheral T cells, antigen specificity went undetermined. Partial responders at 0.1-3.0 mg/kg showed near-lowest clonal expansion.

For this clone: Its antigen is as yet unknown.

CDR3 length equals 12 residues. Per germline, CDR1 SNHLY and CDR2 FYNNEI. Trimming took off 5 bases at V and 2 bases at J, with 1 base between the two ends. The repertoire was sequenced with immunoSEQ multiplex PCR; TCRdb's copy has only in-frame clones and lacks some. The table records about 58,000 clones, around nine tenths of them present only once. The receptor was isolated from an adult with an advanced solid tumor such as melanoma, head and neck, liver or kidney cancer. Sample: CD4+ or CD8+ T cells sorted from blood, taken in a trial of the OX40 agonist ivuxolimab. The chain employs TRBV2 and TRBJ2-6; D gene ambiguous. This CDR3 reads CASSPGANVLTF. CDR3 DNA sequence: TGTGCCAGCAGTCCTGGGGCCAACGTCCTGACTTTC.